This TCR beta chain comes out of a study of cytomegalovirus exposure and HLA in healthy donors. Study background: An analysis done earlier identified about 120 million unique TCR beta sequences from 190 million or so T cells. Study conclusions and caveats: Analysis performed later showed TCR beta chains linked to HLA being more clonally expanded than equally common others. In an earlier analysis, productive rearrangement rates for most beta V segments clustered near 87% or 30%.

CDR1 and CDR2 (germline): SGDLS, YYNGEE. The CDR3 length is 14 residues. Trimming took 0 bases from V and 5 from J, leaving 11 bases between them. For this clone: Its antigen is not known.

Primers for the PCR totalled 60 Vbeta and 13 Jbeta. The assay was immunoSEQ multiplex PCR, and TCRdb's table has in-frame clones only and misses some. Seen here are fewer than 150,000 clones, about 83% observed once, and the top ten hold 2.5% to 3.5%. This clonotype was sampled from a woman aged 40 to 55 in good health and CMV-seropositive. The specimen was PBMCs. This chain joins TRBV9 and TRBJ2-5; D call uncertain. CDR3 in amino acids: CASSVDWAQETQYF. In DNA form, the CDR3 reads TGTGCCAGCAGCGTAGATTGGGCTCAGGAGACCCAGTACTTC.